A single sample gave rise to the 6 T cell receptor beta chains below, sequenced in a study of CD8 T cells in ankylosing spondylitis. MiXCR was run by TCRdb on the 5' RACE reads, yielding one entry per CDR3 protein. Here the sample spans more than 250,000 distinct CDR3 sequences, 11% being singletons. Sequencing was performed on blood, either unsorted or a sorted T cell fraction (not recorded which). These receptor sequences come from a female donor with ankylosing spondylitis or in good health (not recorded which).

The chain employs TRBV7-9 and TRBJ1-1, with TRBD1 matching over 10 bases. The germline gives CDR1 SEHNR, CDR2 FQNEAQ (reference sequence). Trimming removed 6 bases from V and 8 bases from J; junction bases left unmatched: 6. The CDR3 is 13 amino acids. CDR3 loop: CASSLRDRGEAFF. The CDR3 DNA sequence: TGTGCCAGCAGTCTCCGGGACAGGGGAGAAGCTTTCTTT.

This clonotype was observed at least ten times. V and J are TRBV20-1 and TRBJ2-3; no clear D. In germline, CDR1 is DFQATT, CDR2 SNEGSKA (reference sequence). The V end was cut by 6 bases, the J end by 2 bases, with 15 bases between. The CDR3 sequence is 14 residues long. The CDR3 here is CSAPGFSDTDTQYF. Written as DNA, the CDR3 is TGCAGTGCCCCCGGGTTCTCGGACACAGATACGCAGTATTTT.

In this sample, this clonotype turned up many times. The chain joins TRBV5-1 to TRBJ2-7; 9 bases are shared with TRBD1. The germline gives CDR1 SGHRS, CDR2 YFSETQ. This CDR3 region has 14 residues. J gave up 5 bases and V 1 base, and 4 bases lay outside the gene matches. The CDR3 sequence: CASSLMTGGNEQYF. The DNA of the CDR3 is TGCGCCAGCAGCTTGATGACAGGGGGTAACGAGCAGTACTTC.

This clonotype was observed many times. The J gene is TRBJ1-2, the V gene TRBV7-9; no clear D gene. Germline CDR1 SEHNR, CDR2 FQNEAQ (reference sequence). The CDR3 extends over 15 amino acids. V shed 6 bases and J shed 3 bases, with 17 bases lying between them. The CDR3 nucleotides are TGTGCCAGCAGTCCGCGGGAGCACCGGGACTATGGCTACACCTTC. Residues: CASSPREHRDYGYTF.

This clonotype was observed at least ten times. The genes are TRBV12-3 or TRBV12-4 and TRBJ2-3; D is perhaps TRBD1 (6 bases). The CDR3 contains 12 residues. V gave up 5 bases and J gave up 12 bases, with 15 bases separating them. Written as DNA, the CDR3 is TGTGCCAGCAGTACGGACAGACCTACTCAGTATTTT. Residues: CASSTDRPTQYF.

This clonotype was seen at least ten times. The rearrangement joins TRBV12-5 to TRBJ1-5; D ambiguous. The CDR3 is 16 residues long. CDR1 is LGHNT, CDR2 FRNRAP, per germline. Between the trimmed V and J ends, which lost 7 bases and 6 bases, there was a span of 22 bases. The CDR3 DNA sequence: TGTGCTAGTGATCCCTTGGTTTCGGACTCCAGTCAGCCCCAGCATTTT. This codes for CASDPLVSDSSQPQHF.